This TCR beta chain is from a study of blood T cell repertoires in COVID-19. Looking at the study overall: Nucleic acid was either cDNA or gDNA, and it came from T cells, B-cell-depleted T cells, or PBMCs.

Trimming took 3 bases from V and 5 from J, leaving 22 bases between them. The CDR3 totals 17 residues. The germline CDR1 and CDR2 sequences are LNHDA and SQIVND (reference sequence). The protocol was immunoSEQ multiplex PCR, while the TCRdb copy is restricted to in-frame clones and leaves out a portion. The table includes around 180,000 clones, 74% detected once. The material sequenced was peripheral blood. This chain uses TRBV19 with TRBJ1-2, with unresolved D. This clonotype was sampled from a woman of 80 years or more with acute or convalescent COVID-19. CDR3 sequence: CASSISSTGLEAYGYTF. The CDR3 nucleotides are TGTGCCAGTAGTATTTCTTCGACGGGTCTCGAGGCATATGGCTACACCTTC.